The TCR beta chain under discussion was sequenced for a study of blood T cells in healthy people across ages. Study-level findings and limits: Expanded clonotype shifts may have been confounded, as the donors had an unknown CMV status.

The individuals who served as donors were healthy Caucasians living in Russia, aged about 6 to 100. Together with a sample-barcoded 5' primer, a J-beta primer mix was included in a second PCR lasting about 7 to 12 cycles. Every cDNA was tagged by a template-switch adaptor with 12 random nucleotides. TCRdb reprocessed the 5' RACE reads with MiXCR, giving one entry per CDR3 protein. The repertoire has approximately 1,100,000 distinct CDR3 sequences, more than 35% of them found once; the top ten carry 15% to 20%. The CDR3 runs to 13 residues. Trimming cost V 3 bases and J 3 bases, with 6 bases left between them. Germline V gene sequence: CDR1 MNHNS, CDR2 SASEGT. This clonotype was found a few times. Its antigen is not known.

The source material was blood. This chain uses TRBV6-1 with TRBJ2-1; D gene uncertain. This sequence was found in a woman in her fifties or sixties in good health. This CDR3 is CASSDSNYNEQFF. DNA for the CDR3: TGTGCCAGCAGTGACTCGAACTACAATGAGCAGTTCTTC.